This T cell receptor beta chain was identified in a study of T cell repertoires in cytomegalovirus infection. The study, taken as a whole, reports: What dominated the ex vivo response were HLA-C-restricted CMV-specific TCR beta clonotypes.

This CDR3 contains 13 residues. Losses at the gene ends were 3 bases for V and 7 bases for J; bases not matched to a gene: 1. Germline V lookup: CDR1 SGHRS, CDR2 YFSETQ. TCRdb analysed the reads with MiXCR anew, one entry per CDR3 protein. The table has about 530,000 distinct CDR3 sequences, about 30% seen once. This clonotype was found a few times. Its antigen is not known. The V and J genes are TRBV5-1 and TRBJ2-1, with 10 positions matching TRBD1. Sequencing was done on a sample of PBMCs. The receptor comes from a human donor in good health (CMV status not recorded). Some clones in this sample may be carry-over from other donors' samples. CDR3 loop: CASSWGQGNEQFF. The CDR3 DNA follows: TGCGCCAGCAGCTGGGGACAGGGGAATGAGCAGTTCTTC.